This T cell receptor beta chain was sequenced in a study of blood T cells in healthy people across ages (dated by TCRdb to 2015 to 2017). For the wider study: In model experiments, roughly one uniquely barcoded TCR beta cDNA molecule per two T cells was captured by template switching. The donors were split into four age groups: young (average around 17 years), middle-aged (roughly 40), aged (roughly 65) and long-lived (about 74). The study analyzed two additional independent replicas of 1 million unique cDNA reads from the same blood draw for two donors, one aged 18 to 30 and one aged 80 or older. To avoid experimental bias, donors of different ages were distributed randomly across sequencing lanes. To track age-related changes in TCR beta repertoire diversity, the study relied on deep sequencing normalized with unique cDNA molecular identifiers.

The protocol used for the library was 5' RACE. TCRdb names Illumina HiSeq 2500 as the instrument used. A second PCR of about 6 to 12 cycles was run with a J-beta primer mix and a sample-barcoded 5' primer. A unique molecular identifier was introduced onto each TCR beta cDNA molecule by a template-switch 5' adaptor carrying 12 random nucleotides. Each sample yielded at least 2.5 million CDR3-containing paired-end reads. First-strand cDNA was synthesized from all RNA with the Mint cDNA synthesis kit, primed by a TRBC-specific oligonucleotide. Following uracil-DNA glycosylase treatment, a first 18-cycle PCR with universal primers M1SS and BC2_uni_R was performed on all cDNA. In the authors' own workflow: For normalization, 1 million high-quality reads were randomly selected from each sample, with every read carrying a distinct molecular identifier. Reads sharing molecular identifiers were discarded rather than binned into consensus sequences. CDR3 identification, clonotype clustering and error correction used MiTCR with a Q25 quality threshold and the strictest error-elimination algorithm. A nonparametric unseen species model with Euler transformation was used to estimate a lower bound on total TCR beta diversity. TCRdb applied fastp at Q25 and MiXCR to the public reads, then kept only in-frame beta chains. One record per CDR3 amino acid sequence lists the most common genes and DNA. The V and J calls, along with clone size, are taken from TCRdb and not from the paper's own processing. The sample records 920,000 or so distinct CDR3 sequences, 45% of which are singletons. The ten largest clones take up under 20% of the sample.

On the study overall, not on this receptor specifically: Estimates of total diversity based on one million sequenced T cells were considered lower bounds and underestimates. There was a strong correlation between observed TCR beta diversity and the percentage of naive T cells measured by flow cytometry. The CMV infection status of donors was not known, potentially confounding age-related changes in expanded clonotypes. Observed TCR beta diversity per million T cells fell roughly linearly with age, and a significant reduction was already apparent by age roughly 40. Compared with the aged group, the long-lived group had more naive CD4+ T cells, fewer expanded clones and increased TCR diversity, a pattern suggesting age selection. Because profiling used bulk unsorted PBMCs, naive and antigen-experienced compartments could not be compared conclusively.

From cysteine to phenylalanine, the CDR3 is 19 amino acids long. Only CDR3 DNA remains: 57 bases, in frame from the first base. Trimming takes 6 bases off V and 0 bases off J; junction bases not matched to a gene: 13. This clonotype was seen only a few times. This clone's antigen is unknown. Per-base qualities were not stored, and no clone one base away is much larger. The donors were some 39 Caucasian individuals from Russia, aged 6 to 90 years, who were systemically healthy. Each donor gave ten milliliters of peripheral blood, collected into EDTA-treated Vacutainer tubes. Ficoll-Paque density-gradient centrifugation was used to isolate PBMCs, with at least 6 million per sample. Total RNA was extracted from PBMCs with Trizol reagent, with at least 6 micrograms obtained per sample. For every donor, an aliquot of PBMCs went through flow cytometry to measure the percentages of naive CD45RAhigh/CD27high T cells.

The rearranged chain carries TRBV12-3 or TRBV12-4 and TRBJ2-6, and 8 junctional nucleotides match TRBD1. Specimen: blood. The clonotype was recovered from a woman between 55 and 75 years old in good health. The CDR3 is CASRPAPGQVFSGANVLTF. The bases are TGTGCCAGCAGACCAGCCCCGGGACAGGTTTTCTCTGGGGCCAACGTCCTGACTTTC.